This T cell receptor (beta chain) was identified in a study of lymphopenia after photon versus proton radiotherapy. Regarding the study as a whole: Under photons, naive T cells and diversity fell while effector/memory populations rose. After the lymphocyte nadir, photon-treated repertoires showed oligoclonal expansion, especially of CD8+ Temra cells. Better survival with proton therapy was suggested as possible, not demonstrated. Post-nadir TCR diversity decline inversely tracked overall survival among those who died.

The CDR3 extends over 18 amino acids. Germline assignment: CDR1 SNHLY and CDR2 FYNNEI. Unmatched junction bases numbered 6, after V lost 0 bases and J lost 2 bases. On this clone: Its antigen remains unknown.

TCRdb's table, derived via immunoSEQ multiplex PCR, lists solely in-frame clones and lacks some. The data contain about 160,000 clones, roughly nine tenths of them seen just once; the ten biggest clones take up less than 6%. This TCR came from a man aged 50 or older with gastric cancer. V usage is TRBV2 and J usage is TRBJ2-4, with 11 bases aligning to TRBD2. The sequences come from peripheral blood, collected from a patient treated with photon-based radiotherapy. The CDR3 sequence: CASSEARLAGGTKNIQYF. CDR3 DNA: TGTGCCAGCAGTGAAGCGCGGCTAGCGGGAGGAACCAAAAACATTCAGTACTTC.